The clone carrying this T cell receptor (beta chain) was seen only once. Its antigen is not identified. The record originates from a study of cytotoxic CD8 clonotypes in ibrutinib-treated CLL. Study as a whole: Productive templates per sample averaged approximately 240,000; productive rearrangements, 80,000 to 95,000. Study outcomes and limitations: Baseline-level clonality went beyond age-matched healthy donors and moved in step with circulating CD8+ T-cell counts. The study found clonality rose at ibrutinib response, then fell toward baseline at progression.

Sequencing was designed to attain a depth spanning 1 in 200,000 to 1 in 1 million T cells. Repertoires were generated with immunoSEQ multiplex PCR, while TCRdb's copy carries only in-frame clones and drops some. The sample contains a few hundred thousand clones, around four fifths of which appear only once. Trimming stripped 2 bases from V and 6 bases from J, with 11 bases between. The germline V gene has CDR1 LNHDA and CDR2 SQIVND (reference sequence). There are 14 residues in the CDR3. Sample: PBMCs, taken before ibrutinib treatment. V and J are TRBV19 and TRBJ1-5; tentatively, D is TRBD1 (6 bases). The TCR was taken from a human donor with chronic lymphocytic leukemia. For the CDR3, the DNA is TGTGCCAGTAGTATACTACAGGGCGGTCAGCCCCAGCATTTT. Its translation: CASSILQGGQPQHF. Together with reference TRBV19 and TRBJ1-5, the CDR3 gives the full variable domain: DGGITQSPKYLFRKEGQNVTLSCEQNLNHDAMYWYRQDPGQGLRLIYYSQIVNDFQKGDIAEGYSVSREKKESFPLTVTSAQKNPTAFYLCASSILQGGQPQHFGDGTRLSIL.